These 2 T cell receptor beta chains were sequenced from one sample in a study of blood T cell repertoires in COVID-19. Sequenced by immunoSEQ multiplex PCR; TCRdb stores in-frame clones only, minus some. The sample lists 300,000 to 350,000 clones, 90% to 95% occurring once. Sequencing was carried out using peripheral blood. The receptor source for this set is a woman aged 18-35 years who had recovered from COVID-19.

The chain recombines TRBV30 with TRBJ1-5; D gene unclear. The ends were cut back, 1 base at V and 0 bases at J, with 7 bases in the middle. The CDR3 sequence is 14 residues long. The V gene's germline CDR1 is GTSNPN and CDR2 SVGIG (reference sequence). CDR3 sequence reads: CAWSAGFSNQPQHF. CDR3 DNA sequence: TGTGCCTGGAGTGCAGGCTTTAGCAATCAGCCCCAGCATTTT.

The chain joins TRBV5-1 to TRBJ2-7; 8 nucleotides line up with TRBD2. The CDR3 has 15 residues. Germline V gene sequence: CDR1 SGHRS, CDR2 YFSETQ. CDR3 sequence (DNA): TGCGCCAGCCCGCCGACGGGAGGGTCCTCCAACGAGCAGTACGTC. Its translation: CASPPTGGSSNEQYV.